This T cell receptor (beta chain) derives from a study of blood T cell repertoires in COVID-19. Whole-study context: Samples representing acute and convalescent COVID-19 were sourced from the United States, Italy and Spain.

Clones were read by immunoSEQ multiplex PCR, and TCRdb kept only the in-frame ones, dropping some. The table shows approximately 49,000 clones, with roughly four fifths occurring only once. Trimming cost V 5 bases and J 4 bases, with 14 bases left between them. CDR1 LNHDA and CDR2 SQIVND come from the germline V gene (reference sequence). This CDR3 has 14 amino acids. A word on this clone: The sample contains more than one DNA sequence encoding this CDR3.

V is TRBV19 and J is TRBJ2-5; a weak D match, TRBD1 (6 bases). The specimen was peripheral blood. The TCR originated in a human donor with acute or convalescent COVID-19. The donor label of this sample is uncertain. CDR3 DNA: TGTGCCAGTAGTCTCGCAGGGGCCGGAGAGACCCAGTACTTC. Amino acid sequence: CASSLAGAGETQYF.